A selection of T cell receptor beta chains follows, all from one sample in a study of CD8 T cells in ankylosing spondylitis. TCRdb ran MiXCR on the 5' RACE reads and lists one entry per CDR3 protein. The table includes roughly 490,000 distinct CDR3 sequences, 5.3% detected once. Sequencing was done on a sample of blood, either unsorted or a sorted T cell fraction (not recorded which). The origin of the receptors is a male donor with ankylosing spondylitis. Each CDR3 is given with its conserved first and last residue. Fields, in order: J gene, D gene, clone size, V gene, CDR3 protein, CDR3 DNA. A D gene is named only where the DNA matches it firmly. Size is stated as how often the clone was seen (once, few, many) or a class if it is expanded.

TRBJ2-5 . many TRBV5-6 CASSFGLPETQYF TGTGCCAGCAGCTTCGGACTCCCGGAGACCCAGTACTTC
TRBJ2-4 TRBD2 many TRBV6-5 CASSLTSGNVNIQYF TGTGCCAGCAGCCTTACTAGCGGGAATGTAAACATTCAGTACTTC
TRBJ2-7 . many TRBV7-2 CASSLAQLTAQYF TGTGCCAGCAGCTTAGCGCAACTTACGGCGCAGTACTTC
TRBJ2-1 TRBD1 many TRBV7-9 CASSFPRTGVYNEQFF TGTGCCAGCAGCTTCCCCCGGACAGGGGTCTACAATGAGCAGTTCTTC
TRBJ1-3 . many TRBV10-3 CAISGRWDSGNTIYF TGTGCCATCAGTGGAAGATGGGACTCTGGAAACACCATATATTTT
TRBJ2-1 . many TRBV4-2 CASSQDSGWNEQFF TGTGCCAGCAGCCAAGATTCAGGGTGGAATGAGCAGTTCTTC
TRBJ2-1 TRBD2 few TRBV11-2 CASSTPGTSGGMSSYNEQFF TGTGCCAGCAGCACACCTGGGACTAGCGGGGGGATGAGCTCCTACAATGAGCAGTTCTTC
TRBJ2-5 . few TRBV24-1 CATSTQGPAGAQYF TGTGCCACCAGTACACAGGGGCCCGCGGGGGCCCAGTACTTC
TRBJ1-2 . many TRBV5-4 CASSLDTGSVNYGYTF TGTGCCAGCAGCTTGGATACGGGGTCGGTGAACTATGGCTACACCTTC
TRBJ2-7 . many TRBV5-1 CASSLVADQGQYF TGCGCCAGCAGCTTGGTAGCCGATCAGGGGCAGTACTTC
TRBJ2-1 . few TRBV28 CASSLTAGPRAYNEQFF TGTGCCAGCAGCCTAACCGCGGGGCCTAGGGCCTACAATGAGCAGTTCTTC